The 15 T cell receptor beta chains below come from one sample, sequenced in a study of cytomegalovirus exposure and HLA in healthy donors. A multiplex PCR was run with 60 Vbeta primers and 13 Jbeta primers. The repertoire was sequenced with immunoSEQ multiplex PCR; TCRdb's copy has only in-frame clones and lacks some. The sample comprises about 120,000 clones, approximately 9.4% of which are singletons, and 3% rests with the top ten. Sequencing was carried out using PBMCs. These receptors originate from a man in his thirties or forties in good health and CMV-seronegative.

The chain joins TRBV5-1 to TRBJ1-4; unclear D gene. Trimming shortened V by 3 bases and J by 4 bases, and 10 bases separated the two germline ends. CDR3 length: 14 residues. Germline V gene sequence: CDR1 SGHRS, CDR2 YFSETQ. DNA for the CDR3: TGCGCCAGCAGCTCTGACAATAATAATGAAAAACTGTTTTTT. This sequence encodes CASSSDNNNEKLFF.

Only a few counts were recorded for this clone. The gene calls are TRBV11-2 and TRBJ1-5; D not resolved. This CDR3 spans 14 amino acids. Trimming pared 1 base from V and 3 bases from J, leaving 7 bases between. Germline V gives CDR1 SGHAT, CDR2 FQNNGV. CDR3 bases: TGTGCCAGCAGCTTAGGGGCCAACAATCAGCCCCAGCATTTT. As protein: CASSLGANNQPQHF.

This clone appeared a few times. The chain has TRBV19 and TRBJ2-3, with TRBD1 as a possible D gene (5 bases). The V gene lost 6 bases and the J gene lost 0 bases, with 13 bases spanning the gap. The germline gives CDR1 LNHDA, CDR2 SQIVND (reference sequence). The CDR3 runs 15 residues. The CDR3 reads CASRQDLTSTDTQYF. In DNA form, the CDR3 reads TGTGCCAGTAGACAGGACCTGACTAGCACAGATACGCAGTATTTT.

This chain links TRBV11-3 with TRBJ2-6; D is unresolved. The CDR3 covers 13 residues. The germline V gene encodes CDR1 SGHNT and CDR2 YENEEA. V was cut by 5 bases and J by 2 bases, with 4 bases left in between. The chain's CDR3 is CASSPTGANVLTF. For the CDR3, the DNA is TGTGCCAGCAGCCCCACTGGGGCCAACGTCCTGACTTTC.

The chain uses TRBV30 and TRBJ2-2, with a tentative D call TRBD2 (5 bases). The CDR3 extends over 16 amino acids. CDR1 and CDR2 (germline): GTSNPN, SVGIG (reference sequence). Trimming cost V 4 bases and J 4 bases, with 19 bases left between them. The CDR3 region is CAWKGLKGVGTGELFF. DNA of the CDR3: TGTGCCTGGAAAGGACTTAAGGGAGTGGGCACCGGGGAGCTGTTTTTT.

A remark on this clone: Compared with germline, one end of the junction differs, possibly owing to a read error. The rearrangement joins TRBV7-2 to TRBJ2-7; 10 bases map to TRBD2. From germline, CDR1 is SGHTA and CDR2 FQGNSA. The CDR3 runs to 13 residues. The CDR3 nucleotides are TGTGCCAGCAGCTTAGGGCTAGCGGGGGTGGTTAACTTC. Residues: CASSLGLAGVVNF.

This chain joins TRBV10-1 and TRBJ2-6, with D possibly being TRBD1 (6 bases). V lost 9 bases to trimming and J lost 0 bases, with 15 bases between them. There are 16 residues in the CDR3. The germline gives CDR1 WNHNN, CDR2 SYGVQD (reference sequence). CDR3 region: CASGDRSSSGANVLTF. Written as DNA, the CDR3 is TGCGCCAGTGGAGACAGGTCAAGCTCTGGGGCCAACGTCCTGACTTTC.

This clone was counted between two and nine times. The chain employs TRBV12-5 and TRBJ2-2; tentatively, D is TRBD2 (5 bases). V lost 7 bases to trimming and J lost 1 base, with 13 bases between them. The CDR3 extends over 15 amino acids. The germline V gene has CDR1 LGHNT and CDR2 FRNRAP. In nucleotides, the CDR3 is TGTGCTAGTGCGCCCGGGGATTTGAACACCGGGGAGCTGTTTTTT. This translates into CASAPGDLNTGELFF.

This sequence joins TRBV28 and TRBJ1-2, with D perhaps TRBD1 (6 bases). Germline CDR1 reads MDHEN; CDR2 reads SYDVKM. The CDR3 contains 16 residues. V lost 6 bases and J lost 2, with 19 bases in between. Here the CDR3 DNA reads TGTGCCAGCAGCTCAAATTTCGTACAGGGAAACTATGGCTACACCTTC. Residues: CASSSNFVQGNYGYTF.

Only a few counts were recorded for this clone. The CDR3 DNA is TGTGCCAGCAGCCCGGGGGGGACCCAAGAGACCCAGTACTTC. It translates to CASSPGGTQETQYF. The chain has TRBV7-8 and TRBJ2-5; TRBD2 aligns across 8 bases. The CDR3 runs to 14 residues. The germline V gene encodes CDR1 SGHVS and CDR2 FQNEAQ. J lost 1 base, V lost 5 bases, and 3 bases had no gene match.

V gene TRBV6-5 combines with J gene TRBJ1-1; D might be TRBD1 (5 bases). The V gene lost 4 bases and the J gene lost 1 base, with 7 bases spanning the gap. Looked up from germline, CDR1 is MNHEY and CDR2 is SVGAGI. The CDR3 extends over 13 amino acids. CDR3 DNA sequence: TGTGCCAGCAGTTTGGACACGAACACTGAAGCTTTCTTT. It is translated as CASSLDTNTEAFF.

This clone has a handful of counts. Written as DNA, the CDR3 is TGTGCCAGCAGCACAGTGGTCTATGGCTACACCTTC. Translated: CASSTVVYGYTF. J is TRBJ1-2 and V is TRBV7-2; D remains unclear. Germline V gives CDR1 SGHTA, CDR2 FQGNSA. Trimming shortened V by 5 bases and J by 4 bases, and 8 bases separated the two germline ends. The CDR3 runs to 12 residues. Combining the CDR3 with reference TRBV7-2 and TRBJ1-2 gives the whole variable domain GAGVSQSPSNKVTEKGKDVELRCDPISGHTALYWYRQSLGQGLEFLIYFQGNSAPDKSGLPSDRFSAERTGGSVSTLTIQRTQQEDSAVYLCASSTVVYGYTFGSGTRLTVV.

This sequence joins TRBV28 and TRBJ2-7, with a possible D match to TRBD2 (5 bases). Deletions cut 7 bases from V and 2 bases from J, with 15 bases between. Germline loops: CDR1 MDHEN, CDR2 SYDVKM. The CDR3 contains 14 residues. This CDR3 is CASTAGLITYEQYF. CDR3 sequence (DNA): TGTGCCAGCACCGCCGGACTCATTACCTACGAGCAGTACTTC. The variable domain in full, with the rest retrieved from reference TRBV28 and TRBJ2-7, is DVKVTQSSRYLVKRTGEKVFLECVQDMDHENMFWYRQDPGLGLRLIYFSYDVKMKEKGDIPEGYSVSREKKERFSLILESASTNQTSMYLCASTAGLITYEQYFGPGTRLTVT.

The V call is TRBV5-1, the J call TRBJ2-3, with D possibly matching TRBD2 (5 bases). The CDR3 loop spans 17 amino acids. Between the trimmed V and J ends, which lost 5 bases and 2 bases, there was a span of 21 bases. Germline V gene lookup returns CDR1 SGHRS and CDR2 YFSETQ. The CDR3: CASRIKRPTDPTDTQYF. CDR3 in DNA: TGCGCCAGCAGAATTAAGCGGCCCACGGATCCCACAGATACGCAGTATTTT.

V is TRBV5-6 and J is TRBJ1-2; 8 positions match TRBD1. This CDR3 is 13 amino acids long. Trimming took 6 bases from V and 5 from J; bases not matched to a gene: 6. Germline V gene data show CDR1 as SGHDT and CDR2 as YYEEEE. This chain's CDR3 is CASTSGTGYGYTF. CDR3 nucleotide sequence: TGTGCCAGCACCTCCGGGACAGGATATGGCTACACCTTC.